The 22 T cell receptor beta chains given below trace back to one sample, sequenced in a study of cytomegalovirus exposure and HLA in healthy donors. PCR primers comprised 60 Vbeta and 13 Jbeta primers. Measured with immunoSEQ multiplex PCR; TCRdb has only the in-frame clones, and not every one. The profile covers some 150,000 clones, with about 85% appearing a single time and 3.5% taken by the ten largest. Material for sequencing was PBMCs. Every receptor here comes from a human donor in good health.

The rearrangement uses TRBV30 and TRBJ1-1, with D hard to call. There are 12 residues in the CDR3. Looked up from germline, CDR1 is GTSNPN and CDR2 is SVGIG (reference sequence). CDR3 amino acids: CALGRENTEAFF. The CDR3 nucleotides are TGTGCACTTGGGAGGGAGAACACTGAAGCTTTCTTT.

The chain has TRBV2 and TRBJ1-1; tentative D call: TRBD1 (5 bases). Germline CDR1 is SNHLY and CDR2 is FYNNEI. Trimming took 2 bases from V and 1 from J, leaving 8 bases between them. The CDR3 covers 14 residues. The DNA for the CDR3 is TGTGCCAGCAGTGAAATAGGACAGAACACTGAAGCTTTCTTT. It yields the protein CASSEIGQNTEAFF.

The J gene is TRBJ2-5, the V gene TRBV30; D gene unclear. In germline, CDR1 is GTSNPN, CDR2 SVGIG (reference sequence). CDR3 length: 16 amino acids. Trimming left V 2 bases short and J 2 bases short, with 18 bases between. The CDR3 protein is CAWSPPPVARQETQYF. CDR3 coding DNA: TGTGCCTGGAGTCCCCCTCCGGTTGCTCGGCAAGAGACCCAGTACTTC.

The sample holds a few counts of this clone. The J gene is TRBJ1-1, the V gene TRBV5-1; possible D gene TRBD1, 6 bases. V gave up 0 bases and J gave up 0 bases, with 9 bases separating them. CDR3 length: 15 amino acids. CDR1 and CDR2 (germline): SGHRS, YFSETQ. DNA for the CDR3: TGCGCCAGCAGCTTGGCCGGGACAATGAACACTGAAGCTTTCTTT. Translation: CASSLAGTMNTEAFF.

This sequence joins TRBV29-1 and TRBJ2-5; TRBD2 matches 7 bases. Germline V lookup: CDR1 SQVTM, CDR2 ANQGSEA. V dropped 6 bases and J dropped 5; count of bases not matched to a gene: 12. The CDR3 has 14 amino acids. CDR3 amino acids: CSVSTGGRRETQYF. CDR3 DNA sequence: TGCAGCGTCTCGACGGGAGGCCGCCGGGAGACCCAGTACTTC.

This chain uses TRBV11-2 with TRBJ1-1, with a weak D call TRBD1 (6 bases). The CDR3 extends over 14 amino acids. The germline gives CDR1 SGHAT, CDR2 FQNNGV. V was cut by 4 bases and J by 0 bases, with 9 bases left in between. Here the CDR3 DNA reads TGTGCCAGCAGCTCGGACAGAATGAACACTGAAGCTTTCTTT. Translation: CASSSDRMNTEAFF.

This clone occurred a few times. V gene TRBV6-5 combines with J gene TRBJ1-6; 8 bases map to TRBD1. CDR1 and CDR2 from the germline V gene are MNHEY and SVGAGI. This CDR3 has 15 amino acids. V lost 6 bases to trimming and J lost 5 bases; unmatched junction nucleotides: 6. The CDR3: CASRSYRGNNSPLHF. The CDR3 bases are TGTGCCAGCAGATCTTACAGGGGGAATAATTCACCCCTCCACTTT.

The V and J genes are TRBV7-7 and TRBJ1-2; 11 bases agree with TRBD1. The junction had 3 bases not matched to a gene; V was cut back by 5 bases and J by 1 base. This CDR3 contains 15 residues. CDR1 SSHAT and CDR2 FNYEAQ come from the germline V gene (reference sequence). The CDR3 is CASSPGTGGNYGYTF. The CDR3 DNA sequence: TGTGCCAGCAGCCCAGGGACAGGGGGTAACTATGGCTACACCTTC.

The CDR3 is CASSFGTGGFYEQYF. The CDR3 region has the DNA TGTGCCAGCAGTTTCGGGACAGGGGGGTTCTACGAGCAGTACTTC. The chain has TRBV28 and TRBJ2-7; 11 nucleotides align to TRBD1. Losses at the gene ends were 3 bases for V and 3 bases for J; bases not matched to a gene: 4. Germline assignment: CDR1 MDHEN and CDR2 SYDVKM. CDR3 size: 15 residues.

This clone was counted a few times. This chain connects TRBV9 to TRBJ2-7; D remains unclear. Germline-derived CDR1 and CDR2 are SGDLS and YYNGEE. Trimming removed 0 bases at V and 4 bases at J, with 11 bases between. This CDR3 has 14 residues. The CDR3 DNA sequence: TGTGCCAGCAGCGTAGGAGCGACCCCTTACGAGCAGTACTTC. This codes for CASSVGATPYEQYF. The entire variable domain, with the rest obtained from reference TRBV9 and TRBJ2-7, is as follows: DSGVTQTPKHLITATGQRVTLRCSPRSGDLSVYWYQQSLDQGLQFLIQYYNGEERAKGNILERFSAQQFPDLHSELNLSSLELGDSALYFCASSVGATPYEQYFGPGTRLTVT.

This rearrangement joins TRBV29-1 to TRBJ1-1, with TRBD1 identical over 7 bases. Trimming cost V 7 bases and J 1 base; bases outside gene matches: 6. Germline-derived CDR1 and CDR2 are SQVTM and ANQGSEA. This CDR3 is built from 13 residues. The CDR3 region is CSAERQGNTEAFF. The CDR3 DNA reads TGCAGCGCCGAACGACAGGGGAACACTGAAGCTTTCTTT.

This chain uses TRBV5-6 with TRBJ2-7; a possible D gene is TRBD2 (5 bases). Germline CDR1 and CDR2: SGHDT and YYEEEE. The CDR3 runs to 14 residues. V was cut by 6 bases and J by 1 base, with 14 bases left in between. The CDR3 spells CASINLRESYEQYF. CDR3 DNA: TGTGCCAGCATAAATTTAAGGGAGTCCTACGAGCAGTACTTC.

The V gene is TRBV5-5, the J gene TRBJ2-2, with a weak D call TRBD1 (6 bases). The CDR3 is made up of 17 amino acids. V dropped 0 bases and J dropped 1 base, with 13 bases sitting between them. Germline V gene data show CDR1 as SGHKS and CDR2 as YYEKEE (reference sequence). The CDR3 spells CASSLGPGDMNTGELFF. CDR3 coding DNA: TGTGCCAGCAGCTTGGGTCCAGGGGACATGAACACCGGGGAGCTGTTTTTT. The complete variable domain, with remaining parts taken from reference TRBV5-5 and TRBJ2-2, reads DAGVTQSPTHLIKTRGQQVTLRCSPISGHKSVSWYQQVLGQGPQFIFQYYEKEERGRGNFPDRFSARQFPNYSSELNVNALLLGDSALYLCASSLGPGDMNTGELFFGEGSRLTVL.

This clone was detected once. The rearrangement links TRBV7-2 to TRBJ2-3, with 7 bases identical to TRBD2. The junction had 10 bases not matched to a gene; V was cut back by 3 bases and J by 4 bases. The CDR3 length is 16 residues. Looked up from germline, CDR1 is SGHTA and CDR2 is FQGNSA. CDR3 DNA: TGTGCCAGCAGCTTCGGCGGTGGCGGGAGCCCAGATACGCAGTATTTT. It translates to CASSFGGGGSPDTQYF.

The CDR3 DNA sequence: TGTGCCAGCAGCTTACGTAATGAGCCCGGGGAGCTGTTTTTT. Translation: CASSLRNEPGELFF. J is TRBJ2-2 and V is TRBV7-2; D is unclear. CDR3 length: 14 residues. Trimming stripped 2 bases from V and 6 bases from J, with 10 bases between. Per the germline V gene, CDR1 is SGHTA and CDR2 is FQGNSA. Together with reference TRBV7-2 and TRBJ2-2, the CDR3 gives the full variable domain: GAGVSQSPSNKVTEKGKDVELRCDPISGHTALYWYRQSLGQGLEFLIYFQGNSAPDKSGLPSDRFSAERTGGSVSTLTIQRTQQEDSAVYLCASSLRNEPGELFFGEGSRLTVL.

The chain is built from TRBV21-1 and TRBJ1-1; the table calls TRBD1, which could not be checked here. TRBV21-1 is a pseudogene segment. The CDR3 extends over 14 amino acids. As DNA, the CDR3 is TGTGCCAGCAGCATTCGAGGACAGAACACTGAAGCTTTCTTT. Its protein is CASSIRGQNTEAFF.

The rearrangement joins TRBV6-5 to TRBJ2-1; 9 positions match TRBD1. This CDR3 has 14 amino acids. Unmatched junction bases numbered 8, after V lost 5 bases and J lost 9 bases. The germline V gene encodes CDR1 MNHEY and CDR2 SVGAGI. The CDR3 DNA follows: TGTGCCAGCAGTAGGGACAGGGAGGATGGTGAGCAGTTCTTC. It is translated as CASSRDREDGEQFF.

The rearrangement joins TRBV5-1 to TRBJ2-2; D perhaps matches TRBD1 (5 bases). This CDR3 is 15 amino acids long. V was trimmed by 4 bases and J by 5 bases, leaving 15 bases between them. Germline V gene data show CDR1 as SGHRS and CDR2 as YFSETQ. DNA of the CDR3: TGCGCCAGCAGCCTAGGGGATTCTGGGACCGGGGAGCTGTTTTTT. This codes for CASSLGDSGTGELFF.

The chain links TRBV27 to TRBJ1-6; 7 nucleotides align to TRBD1. Trimming cost V 7 bases and J 7 bases; bases outside gene matches: 1. Germline CDR1 and CDR2: MNHEY and SMNVEV (reference sequence). The CDR3 has 12 amino acids. The CDR3 nucleotides read TGTGCCAGCAAGACAGGGAATTCACCCCTCCACTTT. It yields the protein CASKTGNSPLHF.

CDR3 bases: TGTGCCAGCAGCCAAACCACATGGACAGGGTGGTTTACAGATACGCAGTATTTT. Translation gives CASSQTTWTGWFTDTQYF. The chain has TRBV14 and TRBJ2-3, with TRBD1 matching 8 bases. The CDR3 length is 18 residues. Per germline, CDR1 SGHDN and CDR2 FVKESK. V dropped 2 bases and J dropped 3; count of bases not matched to a gene: 13. Filled out from reference TRBV14 and TRBJ2-3, the complete variable domain reads EAGVTQFPSHSVIEKGQTVTLRCDPISGHDNLYWYRRVMGKEIKFLLHFVKESKQDESGMPNNRFLAERTGGTYSTLKVQPAELEDSGVYFCASSQTTWTGWFTDTQYFGPGTRLTVL.

This rearrangement joins TRBV19 to TRBJ1-5, with D possibly TRBD1 on 5 matching bases. The CDR3 length is 12 residues. CDR1 and CDR2 (germline): LNHDA, SQIVND (reference sequence). Trimming cost V 4 bases and J 5 bases, with 6 bases left between them. CDR3 sequence (DNA): TGTGCCAGTAGTACAGGGTATCAGCCCCAGCATTTT. It specifies CASSTGYQPQHF.

J is TRBJ1-1 and V is TRBV28; D might be TRBD1 (5 bases). From germline, CDR1 is MDHEN and CDR2 SYDVKM. The V and J ends lost 3 bases and 5 bases respectively, with 13 bases between them. The length of the CDR3 is 14 residues. The CDR3 DNA reads TGTGCCAGCAGTTTCAGGGTTGTAGGGACTGAAGCTTTCTTT. Translating it yields CASSFRVVGTEAFF.